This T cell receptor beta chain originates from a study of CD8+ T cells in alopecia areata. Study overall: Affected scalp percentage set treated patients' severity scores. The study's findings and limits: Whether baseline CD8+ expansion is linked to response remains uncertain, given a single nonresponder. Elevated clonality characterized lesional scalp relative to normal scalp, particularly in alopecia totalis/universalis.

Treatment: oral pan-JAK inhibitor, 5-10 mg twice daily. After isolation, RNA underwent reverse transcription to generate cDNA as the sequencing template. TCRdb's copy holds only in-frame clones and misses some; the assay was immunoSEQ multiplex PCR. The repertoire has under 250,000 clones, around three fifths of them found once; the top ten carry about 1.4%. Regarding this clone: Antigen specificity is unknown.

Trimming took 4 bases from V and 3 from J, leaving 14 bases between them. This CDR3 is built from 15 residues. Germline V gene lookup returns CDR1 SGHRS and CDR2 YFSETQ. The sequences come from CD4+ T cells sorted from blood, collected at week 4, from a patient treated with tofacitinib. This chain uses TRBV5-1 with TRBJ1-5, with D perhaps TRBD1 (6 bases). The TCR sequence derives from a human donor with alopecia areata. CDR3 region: CASSVGTRDNQPQHF. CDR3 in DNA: TGCGCCAGCAGCGTTGGGACAAGGGACAATCAGCCCCAGCATTTT. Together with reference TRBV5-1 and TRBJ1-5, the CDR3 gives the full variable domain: KAGVTQTPRYLIKTRGQQVTLSCSPISGHRSVSWYQQTPGQGLQFLFEYFSETQRNKGNFPGRFSGRQFSNSRSEMNVSTLELGDSALYLCASSVGTRDNQPQHFGDGTRLSIL.